This T cell receptor (beta chain) emerged from a study of T cell responses to AZD1222 COVID-19 vaccine. The study, taken as a whole, reports: The reported proportion of spike-specific TCRs targeting unmutated variant regions was nearly half. The study sampled repertoires only after the peak T cell response. Mostly white British, mostly female donors; authors suggested clonal diversity may be underestimated. Vaccination with two AZD1222 doses was followed by a rise in Spike-specific TCR breadth and depth.

Generated by immunoSEQ multiplex PCR, the TCRdb table keeps only in-frame clones and is missing some. The sample carries 80,000 to 90,000 clones, 92% recorded once. Details on this clone: Its antigen is still unknown.

The V end was cut by 5 bases, the J end by 0 bases, with 8 bases between. CDR1 and CDR2 from the germline V gene are LNHDA and SQIVND (reference sequence). There are 13 residues in the CDR3. The receptor's source is an adult in good health. The rearrangement links TRBV19 to TRBJ2-7; D may be TRBD2 (5 bases). Source: peripheral blood, taken on day 0 of AZD1222 vaccination. In nucleotides, the CDR3 is TGTGCCAGTAGTGTAACTAGCTCCTACGAGCAGTACTTC. Its translation: CASSVTSSYEQYF.